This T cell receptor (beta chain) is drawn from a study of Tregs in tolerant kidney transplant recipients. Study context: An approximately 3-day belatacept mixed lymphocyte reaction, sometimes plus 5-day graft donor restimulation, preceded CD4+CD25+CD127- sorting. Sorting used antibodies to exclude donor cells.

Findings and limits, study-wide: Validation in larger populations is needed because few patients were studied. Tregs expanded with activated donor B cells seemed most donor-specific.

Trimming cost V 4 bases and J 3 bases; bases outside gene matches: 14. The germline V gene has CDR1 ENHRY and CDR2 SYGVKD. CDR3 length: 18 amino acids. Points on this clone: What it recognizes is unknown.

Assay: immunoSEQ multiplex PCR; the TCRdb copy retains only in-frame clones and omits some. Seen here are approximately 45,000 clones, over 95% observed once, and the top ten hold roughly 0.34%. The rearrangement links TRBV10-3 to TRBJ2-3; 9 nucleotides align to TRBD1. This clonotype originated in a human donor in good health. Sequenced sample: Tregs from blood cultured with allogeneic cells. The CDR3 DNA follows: TGTGCCATCAGTGCCCTGGTGGGGGACAGGGCCTCTACAGATACGCAGTATTTT. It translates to CAISALVGDRASTDTQYF.